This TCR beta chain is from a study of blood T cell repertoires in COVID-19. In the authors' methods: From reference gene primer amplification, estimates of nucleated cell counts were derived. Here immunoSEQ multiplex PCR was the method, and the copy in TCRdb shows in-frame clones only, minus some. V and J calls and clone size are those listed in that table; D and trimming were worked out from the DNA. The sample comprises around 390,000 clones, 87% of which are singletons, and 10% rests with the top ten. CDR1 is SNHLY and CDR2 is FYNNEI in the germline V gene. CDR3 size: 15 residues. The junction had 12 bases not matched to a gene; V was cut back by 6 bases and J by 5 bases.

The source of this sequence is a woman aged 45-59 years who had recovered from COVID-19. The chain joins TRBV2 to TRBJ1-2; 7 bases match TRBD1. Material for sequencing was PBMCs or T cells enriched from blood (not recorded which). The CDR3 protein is CASRPLDRDPYGYTF. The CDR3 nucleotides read TGTGCCAGCAGGCCCCTAGACAGGGATCCTTATGGCTACACCTTC.